The 22 T cell receptor beta chains in this list originate from one sample, sequenced in a study of T cells in Graves' hyperthyroidism and ophthalmopathy. RNA transcripts were the template for amplifying TCR beta CDR3 regions. Using the HTBI primer set, a first-round RT-PCR was run on the TCR CDR3. MiXCR, run by TCRdb on the multiplex PCR reads, gives a single entry per CDR3 protein. The sample lists some 550,000 distinct CDR3 sequences, less than 25% occurring once. The specimen was blood. All receptors derive from a man younger than 30 with Graves' hyperthyroidism.

Only one count was recorded for this clonotype. The rearrangement joins TRBV30 to TRBJ2-7; 10 nucleotides match TRBD2. The germline V gene encodes CDR1 GTSNPN and CDR2 SVGIG (reference sequence). The V gene end was trimmed by 3 bases and the J gene end by 0 bases; junction bases not matched to a gene: 8. The CDR3 loop spans 16 amino acids. This chain's CDR3 is CAWRLAGALRSYEQYF. CDR3 nucleotide sequence: TGTGCCTGGAGGCTAGCGGGGGCACTTCGCTCCTACGAGCAGTACTTC.

This clonotype occurred a few times. This chain uses TRBV20-1 with TRBJ2-5; a possible D gene is TRBD2 (7 bases). This CDR3 is built from 12 residues. The germline gives CDR1 DFQATT, CDR2 SNEGSKA (reference sequence). Trimming shortened V by 7 bases and J by 5 bases, and 14 bases separated the two germline ends. The CDR3 sequence is CSGFRGGETQYF. As DNA, the CDR3 is TGCAGTGGCTTCAGGGGAGGGGAGACCCAGTACTTC.

The rearrangement joins TRBV3-1 to TRBJ2-7; no reliable D call. The ends were cut back, 0 bases at V and 0 bases at J, with 12 bases in the middle. Germline V gene lookup returns CDR1 LGHDT and CDR2 YNNKEL (reference sequence). There are 16 residues in the CDR3. The CDR3 DNA sequence: TGTGCCAGCAGCCAAGATTCGGTGGCTGCCTCCTACGAGCAGTACTTC. Encoded protein: CASSQDSVAASYEQYF.

This clonotype was recorded at least ten times. The chain has TRBV29-1 and TRBJ1-1, with D tentatively TRBD1 (6 bases). The CDR3 is 12 amino acids. Germline assignment: CDR1 SQVTM and CDR2 ANQGSEA. Trimming removed 4 bases from V and 11 bases from J, with 17 bases in between. Here the CDR3 reads CSVGGGALRAFF. DNA for the CDR3: TGCAGCGTTGGGGGGGGGGCCCTGAGGGCTTTCTTT.

Ten or more counts support this clonotype. The gene calls are TRBV28 and TRBJ1-1; D is undetermined. In germline, CDR1 is MDHEN, CDR2 SYDVKM. The CDR3 consists of 14 residues. Trimming stripped 5 bases from V and 0 bases from J, with 10 bases between. CDR3 sequence: CASSLRTMNTEAFF. The CDR3 DNA follows: TGTGCCAGCAGTCTTCGGACGATGAACACTGAAGCTTTCTTT.

The chain carries TRBV10-3 and TRBJ2-6; D not certain. V lost 7 bases and J lost 1, with 11 bases in between. Germline CDR1 ENHRY, CDR2 SYGVKD. The CDR3 is 15 residues long. CDR3 coding DNA: TGTGCCATCATTCCTGACCCGTCTGGGGCCAACGTCCTGACTTTC. Protein: CAIIPDPSGANVLTF.

This clonotype appeared many times. The chain has TRBV12-3 or TRBV12-4 and TRBJ1-1, with D possibly matching TRBD1 (5 bases). Trimming pared 2 bases from V and 1 base from J, leaving 8 bases between. The CDR3 extends over 14 amino acids. The CDR3 here is CASSLQGSNTEAFF. CDR3 coding DNA: TGTGCCAGCAGTTTACAGGGTTCGAACACTGAAGCTTTCTTT.

This clonotype was seen ten or more times. The rearrangement joins TRBV11-1 to TRBJ2-2; D ambiguous. CDR3 length equals 14 residues. Trimming pared 1 base from V and 0 bases from J, leaving 3 bases between. Per the germline V gene, CDR1 is SGHAT and CDR2 is FQDESV (reference sequence). The CDR3 loop reads CASSLVANTGELFF. The CDR3 nucleotides are TGTGCCAGCAGCTTAGTGGCGAACACCGGGGAGCTGTTTTTT.

This clonotype appeared a few times. The J gene is TRBJ2-7, the V gene TRBV20-1; 7 bases match TRBD2. V dropped 4 bases and J dropped 0; count of bases not matched to a gene: 9. From germline, CDR1 is DFQATT and CDR2 SNEGSKA (reference sequence). CDR3 length: 15 amino acids. CDR3 sequence: CSATSPGGSSYEQYF. The CDR3 DNA follows: TGCAGTGCTACCTCCCCGGGGGGAAGCTCCTACGAGCAGTACTTC.

This clonotype has only a few counts. The chain is built from TRBV2 and TRBJ1-5; D gene unclear. Germline assignment: CDR1 SNHLY and CDR2 FYNNEI. The CDR3 spans 16 residues. Trimming left V 3 bases short and J 0 bases short, with 12 bases between. The CDR3 coding sequence is TGTGCCAGCAGTGAGGTAGTAGGGTATAGCAATCAGCCCCAGCATTTT. Amino acid sequence: CASSEVVGYSNQPQHF.

The gene calls are TRBV11-1 and TRBJ1-1; no clear D. The CDR3 length is 16 residues. CDR1 SGHAT and CDR2 FQDESV come from the germline V gene (reference sequence). Trimming removed 5 bases at V and 0 bases at J, with 16 bases between. This CDR3 is CASSPERTILNTEAFF. DNA of the CDR3: TGTGCCAGCAGCCCTGAAAGGACCATCCTGAACACTGAAGCTTTCTTT.

This clonotype showed up many times. This rearrangement joins TRBV28 to TRBJ2-6, with D perhaps matching TRBD2 (5 bases). V was pared by 7 bases and J by 2 bases, with 15 bases between. Looked up from germline, CDR1 is MDHEN and CDR2 is SYDVKM. The CDR3 is 16 residues long. This chain's CDR3 is CASTPQWGAGANVLTF. CDR3 sequence (DNA): TGTGCCAGCACACCACAGTGGGGAGCTGGGGCCAACGTCCTGACTTTC.

CDR3 residues: CASSRGQGALETQYF. In DNA form, the CDR3 reads TGTGCCAGCAGTCGAGGACAGGGGGCCTTAGAGACCCAGTACTTC. The V and J genes are TRBV27 and TRBJ2-5, with 11 positions matching TRBD1. CDR1 is MNHEY, CDR2 SMNVEV, per germline (reference sequence). The CDR3 loop spans 15 amino acids. J gave up 4 bases and V 5 bases, and 6 bases lay outside the gene matches.

At least ten counts were recorded for this clonotype. The rearrangement joins TRBV12-3 or TRBV12-4 to TRBJ1-5; maybe TRBD1 (5 bases). V gave up 2 bases and J gave up 7 bases, with 9 bases separating them. The CDR3 extends over 13 amino acids. CDR3 sequence (DNA): TGTGCCAGCAGTTTACAGGGTCGGCAGCCCCAGCATTTT. It translates to CASSLQGRQPQHF.

V gene TRBV7-9 combines with J gene TRBJ2-2; the match to TRBD1 covers 7 bases. The CDR3 contains 15 residues. V lost 5 bases, J lost 6 bases, and 9 bases stayed unmatched. The germline CDR1 and CDR2 sequences are SEHNR and FQNEAQ (reference sequence). DNA of the CDR3: TGTGCCAGCAGCACTGGGGACAGCTTAGCCGGGGAGCTGTTTTTT. Residues: CASSTGDSLAGELFF.

This clonotype was detected only a few times. The J gene is TRBJ2-7, the V gene TRBV12-3 or TRBV12-4; 9 bases line up with TRBD2. V trimming: 3 bases; J trimming: 3 bases; junction bases outside the gene matches: 6. This CDR3 spans 15 amino acids. CDR3 loop: CASSFRGRGYYEQYF. In DNA, the CDR3 is TGTGCCAGCAGTTTTCGCGGGAGGGGATACTACGAGCAGTACTTC.

This clonotype was seen ten or more times. This chain uses TRBV30 with TRBJ2-7; D gene uncertain. CDR3 length: 11 amino acids. Germline V CDR1 and CDR2: GTSNPN, SVGIG (reference sequence). V shed 2 bases and J shed 3 bases, with 5 bases lying between them. The CDR3 DNA reads TGTGCCTGGAGTTCCCTCTACGAGCAGTACTTC. Translation: CAWSSLYEQYF. The full variable domain, its missing parts supplied by reference TRBV30 and TRBJ2-7, is SQTIHQWPATLVQPVGSPLSLECTVEGTSNPNLYWYRQAAGRGLQLLFYSVGIGQISSEVPQNLSASRPQDRQFILSSKKLLLSDSGFYLCAWSSLYEQYFGPGTRLTVT.

This clonotype occurred many times. This rearrangement joins TRBV7-6 to TRBJ2-7; possibly TRBD1 for D (6 bases). CDR1 is SGHVS and CDR2 is FNYEAQ in the germline V gene. Trimming cost V 3 bases and J 4 bases, with 10 bases left between them. The CDR3 consists of 13 residues. CDR3 residues: CASSFDRTYEQYF. Here the CDR3 DNA reads TGTGCCAGCAGCTTCGACAGGACTTACGAGCAGTACTTC.

This clonotype occurred many times. The chain couples TRBV11-2 to TRBJ2-5; the D gene could be TRBD1 or TRBD2 (5 bases each). Trimming took off 5 bases at V and 5 bases at J, with 18 bases between the two ends. Germline V gene lookup returns CDR1 SGHAT and CDR2 FQNNGV. The CDR3 sequence is 15 residues long. The CDR3 DNA is TGTGCCAGCAGCCACACTCCTCGGGGCCTGGAGACCCAGTACTTC. It yields the protein CASSHTPRGLETQYF.

This clonotype was found a few times. The chain links TRBV20-1 to TRBJ2-7; TRBD1 might be the D (5 bases). Trimming left V 0 bases short and J 3 bases short, with 9 bases between. This CDR3 has 13 residues. Per the germline V gene, CDR1 is DFQATT and CDR2 is SNEGSKA (reference sequence). The CDR3 sequence: CSARDDSHYEQYF. The CDR3 DNA is TGCAGTGCTAGAGATGACAGTCACTACGAGCAGTACTTC.

This clonotype appeared many times. This chain connects TRBV11-1 to TRBJ2-5; 15 bases map to TRBD2. The CDR3 length is 18 residues. Trimming took 1 base from V and 9 from J; bases not matched to a gene: 12. The V gene's germline CDR1 is SGHAT and CDR2 FQDESV (reference sequence). The CDR3 region is CASSLGGLAGGLRLAQYF. The DNA for the CDR3 is TGTGCCAGCAGCTTAGGGGGACTAGCGGGGGGCCTCCGATTGGCCCAGTACTTC.

This clonotype came up many times. V is TRBV28 and J is TRBJ1-1; D is unresolved. The CDR3 has 15 amino acids. From germline, CDR1 is MDHEN and CDR2 SYDVKM. Trimming stripped 5 bases from V and 3 bases from J, with 16 bases between. In DNA form, the CDR3 reads TGTGCCAGCAGTCCTCCGCGGGGAGGGTACACTGAAGCTTTCTTT. Translated: CASSPPRGGYTEAFF.